This T cell receptor (beta chain) was identified during a study of beta chain features in type 1 diabetes. What was sequenced were expressed TCRB transcripts, since all of the isolated RNA had been reverse transcribed. The protocol was immunoSEQ multiplex PCR, while the TCRdb copy is restricted to in-frame clones and leaves out a portion. Of fewer than 550,000 clones in the sample, around 10% are singletons; the top ten hold 0.046%. The CDR3 has 13 residues. V gave up 2 bases and J gave up 4 bases; unmatched junction bases: 2. Germline CDR1 and CDR2: MDHEN and SYDVKM. The gene calls are TRBV28 and TRBJ2-7; 7 bases are a match to TRBD1. The clonotype originates from a young woman in good health. The sample consisted of naive CD4+ T cells from blood. The CDR3 DNA reads as TGTGCCAGCAGTTTAGGGACAGAATACGAGCAGTACGTC. It codes for CASSLGTEYEQYV.